A selection of T cell receptor beta chains follows, all from one sample in a study of blood T cell repertoires in COVID-19. This table comes from immunoSEQ multiplex PCR, and its TCRdb copy is limited to in-frame clones, with some not included. The table includes about 54,000 clones, roughly 79% detected once. What was sequenced was peripheral blood. These receptor sequences come from a woman aged 55-75 years with acute or convalescent COVID-19. Each CDR3 is given with its conserved first and last residue. The D gene is left open where the match is weak. Part of the rows lack a size; the others show once, few, many or a class for expanded clones.

J | size | V | D | length | DNA | CDR3
TRBJ2-7 | - | TRBV19 | TRBD1 | 15 | TGTGCCAGTAGTCCCACCGGGACAGGGGGTTACGAGCAGTACTTC | CASSPTGTGGYEQYF
TRBJ2-5 | - | TRBV5-6 | TRBD2 | 14 | TGTGCCAGCAGCCGGGGACTAGCGGGAGAGACCCAGTACTTC | CASSRGLAGETQYF
TRBJ2-1 | - | TRBV24-1 | - | 16 | TGTGCCACCAGTGACTCCGGGGGAAAGGATTACAATGAGCAGTTCTTC | CATSDSGGKDYNEQFF
TRBJ2-7 | few | TRBV28 | - | 13 | TGTGCCGCCCAGGGGACGCCCACCTACGAGCAGTACTTC | CAAQGTPTYEQYF
TRBJ2-6 | - | TRBV5-1 | TRBD1 | 18 | TGCGCCAGCAGTCTTGGGACAGCTACCTTCTCTGGGGCCAACGTCCTGACTTTC | CASSLGTATFSGANVLTF
TRBJ2-1 | few | TRBV9 | TRBD2 | 15 | TGTGCCAGCAGCGTAGGGACTAGCGGGGGGCGGGAGCAGTTCTTC | CASSVGTSGGREQFF
TRBJ2-7 | - | TRBV11-2 | - | 12 | TGTGCCAGCAGCTTAGTAACAAACGAGCAGTACTTC | CASSLVTNEQYF
TRBJ2-5 | - | TRBV19 | TRBD2 | 16 | TGTGCCAGTAGTGGGCTAGCGGGGAAGGGGGAAGAGACCCAGTACTTC | CASSGLAGKGEETQYF
TRBJ2-3 | once | TRBV3-1/TRBV3-2 | TRBD2 | 17 | TGTGCCAGCAGCCAAGATCGGGGGAGCGGGAGAACAGATACGCAGTATTTT | CASSQDRGSGRTDTQYF
TRBJ2-7 | - | TRBV20-1 | - | 14 | TGCAGTGCTAGTGCGCGGGGGCCCACCTACGAGCAGTACTTC | CSASARGPTYEQYF
TRBJ1-2 | - | TRBV29-1 | - | 11 | TGCAGCGAACTGTCGGGCTATGGCTACACCTTC | CSELSGYGYTF
TRBJ1-1 | - | TRBV10-3 | TRBD1 | 13 | TGTGCCATCAGTGAAGCCGGGACAGTTGAAGCTTTCTTT | CAISEAGTVEAFF